These 8 T cell receptor beta chains were sequenced from one sample in a study of shared T cell receptors in the human thymus. Profiled with immunoSEQ multiplex PCR; TCRdb holds only in-frame clones, not every one. Of 500,000 to 850,000 clones listed, around 87% are singletons. This same sample was also part of a study on human thymus T cells.

Sequenced sample: thymocytes. Every receptor here comes from a boy in the first two years of life with a congenital heart defect.

The chain is built from TRBV30 and TRBJ2-2, with 7 bases lining up with TRBD1. Losses at the gene ends were 2 bases for V and 2 bases for J; bases not matched to a gene: 8. The V gene's germline CDR1 is GTSNPN and CDR2 SVGIG (reference sequence). The length of the CDR3 is 16 residues. The CDR3 DNA follows: TGTGCCTGGAGTACCCGGGACAGCCGTAACACCGGGGAGCTGTTTTTT. Translation: CAWSTRDSRNTGELFF.

This chain joins TRBV28 and TRBJ2-7; maybe TRBD1 (5 bases). The germline V gene encodes CDR1 MDHEN and CDR2 SYDVKM. V dropped 11 bases and J dropped 0 bases, with 11 bases sitting between them. This CDR3 is 12 amino acids long. The CDR3 loop reads CAVQGYSYEQYF. In DNA, the CDR3 is TGTGCCGTTCAGGGTTACTCCTACGAGCAGTACTTC. Full variable domain (rest looked up from reference TRBV28 and TRBJ2-7): DVKVTQSSRYLVKRTGEKVFLECVQDMDHENMFWYRQDPGLGLRLIYFSYDVKMKEKGDIPEGYSVSREKKERFSLILESASTNQTSMYLCAVQGYSYEQYFGPGTRLTVT.

This clone has more than one count but fewer than ten. The chain joins TRBV19 to TRBJ1-4; TRBD1 is a possible D gene (6 bases). CDR1 LNHDA and CDR2 SQIVND come from the germline V gene (reference sequence). Trimming took 3 bases from V and 4 from J, leaving 15 bases between them. The CDR3 has 16 residues. CDR3 protein: CASSISWDTINEKLFF. CDR3 in DNA: TGTGCCAGTAGTATCTCCTGGGACACGATTAATGAAAAACTGTTTTTT. The variable domain in full, completed from reference TRBV19 and TRBJ1-4, reads DGGITQSPKYLFRKEGQNVTLSCEQNLNHDAMYWYRQDPGQGLRLIYYSQIVNDFQKGDIAEGYSVSREKKESFPLTVTSAQKNPTAFYLCASSISWDTINEKLFFGSGTQLSVL.

This clone was seen a few times. The chain combines TRBV28 with TRBJ1-2; the D is unclear. Germline V gene sequence: CDR1 MDHEN, CDR2 SYDVKM. Trimming took off 2 bases at V and 4 bases at J, with 8 bases between the two ends. The CDR3 is made up of 13 amino acids. CDR3 nucleotides: TGTGCCAGCAGTTTACAGAGGTCCTATGGCTACACCTTC. It specifies CASSLQRSYGYTF.

The rearrangement joins TRBV4-1 to TRBJ2-1; D is perhaps TRBD1 (5 bases). V lost 0 bases to trimming and J lost 1 base, with 10 bases between them. The CDR3 covers 16 residues. The germline V gene has CDR1 MGHRA and CDR2 YSYEKL. This chain's CDR3 is CASSQDPAGSYNEQFF. The DNA for the CDR3 is TGCGCCAGCAGCCAAGATCCGGCAGGGTCCTACAATGAGCAGTTCTTC.

This chain connects TRBV5-6 to TRBJ2-1, with 12 bases that match TRBD2. The CDR3 is made up of 17 amino acids. The V and J ends lost 4 bases and 7 bases, in that order; junction bases with no gene match: 12. Germline values: CDR1 SGHDT, CDR2 YYEEEE. DNA of the CDR3: TGTGCCAGCAGCCTACTGACTAGCGGGAGCCGGGGAAATGAGCAGTTCTTC. It specifies CASSLLTSGSRGNEQFF.

This clone occurred once. The chain carries TRBV7-2 and TRBJ1-6; no definite D call. V shed 4 bases and J shed 6 bases, with 13 bases lying between them. The CDR3 covers 15 residues. Germline CDR1 SGHTA, CDR2 FQGNSA. CDR3 nucleotides: TGTGCCAGCAGCTCGATCCGGGTAGTTAATTCACCCCTCCACTTT. This codes for CASSSIRVVNSPLHF. The variable domain in full, with the rest retrieved from reference TRBV7-2 and TRBJ1-6, is GAGVSQSPSNKVTEKGKDVELRCDPISGHTALYWYRQSLGQGLEFLIYFQGNSAPDKSGLPSDRFSAERTGGSVSTLTIQRTQQEDSAVYLCASSSIRVVNSPLHFGNGTRLTVT.

V and J are TRBV6-1 and TRBJ1-6; D might be TRBD1 (6 bases). From germline, CDR1 is MNHNS and CDR2 SASEGT. V shed 2 bases and J shed 7 bases, with 21 bases lying between them. The CDR3 has 18 amino acids. The DNA of the CDR3 is TGTGCCAGCAGTGAACTAAAAGGGCCCGGACAGTTCAATTCACCCCTCCACTTT. Translation gives CASSELKGPGQFNSPLHF.